The 21 T cell receptor beta chains below come from one sample, sequenced in a study of vaccination and CD4 T cells after COVID-19. Once obtained from cultured CD4+ T cells, the DNA was sequenced using the Oncomine TCR Beta short-read assay. One entry per CDR3 protein results from TCRdb running MiXCR on the PCR reads. The table lists about 1,900 distinct CDR3 sequences, approximately 54% of them singletons. These receptors' antigens are unknown. Regarding treatment: roughly 10-day PBMC culture with coronavirus spike peptide pools or control peptides (ViraFEST assay). The sequencing used CD4+ T cells from blood, cultured in vitro, collected after SARS-CoV-2 vaccination. These receptors were obtained from a human donor who had recovered from COVID-19.

The V gene is TRBV10-3, the J gene TRBJ1-6; no clear D. Deletions cut 3 bases from V and 6 bases from J, with 9 bases between. Looked up from germline, CDR1 is ENHRY and CDR2 is SYGVKD. The CDR3 runs to 14 residues. In DNA form, the CDR3 reads TGTGCCATCAGTGATAGGATAGCTAATTCACCCCTCCACTTT. Translated: CAISDRIANSPLHF.

This clonotype was observed a few times. This chain connects TRBV6-1 to TRBJ1-1, with D unclear. Germline V CDR1 and CDR2: MNHNS, SASEGT. This CDR3 spans 15 amino acids. V lost 4 bases to trimming and J lost 5 bases, with 17 bases between them. The CDR3 DNA is TGTGCCAGCAGTGTTGGCAGGAGCCCGGGGACTGAAGCTTTCTTT. This codes for CASSVGRSPGTEAFF.

This clonotype is medium-sized by share. The chain uses TRBV20-1 and TRBJ2-7; D is possibly TRBD2 (6 bases). V gave up 4 bases and J gave up 1 base, with 20 bases separating them. The CDR3 covers 16 residues. In germline, CDR1 is DFQATT, CDR2 SNEGSKA (reference sequence). DNA of the CDR3: TGCAGTGCTACACCCGGGGGATCGAGGGGTTCCTACGAGCAGTACTTC. It yields the protein CSATPGGSRGSYEQYF.

Comment on this clonotype: At one boundary the junction diverges from the germline segment, which might be a read error. The rearrangement uses TRBV19 and TRBJ2-5; perhaps TRBD1 as D (6 bases). Germline-derived CDR1 and CDR2 are LNHDA and SQIVND (reference sequence). There are 15 residues in the CDR3. The CDR3 sequence is CASSDFWGLKEIQYF. DNA for the CDR3: TGTGCCAGTAGTGATTTTTGGGGGCTAAAAGAGATCCAGTACTTC.

This clonotype was recorded a few times. The chain joins TRBV11-2 to TRBJ1-2, with D tentatively TRBD1 (6 bases). This CDR3 spans 15 amino acids. Germline V lookup: CDR1 SGHAT, CDR2 FQNNGV. V was trimmed by 1 base and J by 7 bases, leaving 16 bases between them. CDR3 residues: CASSLGFRGELGYTF. The DNA for the CDR3 is TGTGCCAGCAGCTTAGGGTTTAGGGGGGAACTTGGCTACACCTTC.

The genes are TRBV7-6 and TRBJ2-5, with 13 bases fitting TRBD2. This CDR3 comprises 15 residues. Germline V lookup: CDR1 SGHVS, CDR2 FNYEAQ. V shed 3 bases and J 2 bases; nucleotides not matched to a gene: 0. Here the CDR3 reads CASSLGLAGQETQYF. In nucleotides, the CDR3 is TGTGCCAGCAGCTTGGGACTAGCGGGGCAAGAGACCCAGTACTTC.

The gene calls are TRBV11-3 and TRBJ2-3, with D perhaps matching TRBD2 (5 bases). Trimming shortened V by 1 base and J by 0 bases, and 5 bases separated the two germline ends. The CDR3 contains 14 residues. CDR1 and CDR2 (germline): SGHNT, YENEEA. CDR3 loop: CASSLAGSTDTQYF. For the CDR3, the DNA is TGTGCCAGCAGCTTAGCGGGGAGCACAGATACGCAGTATTTT.

Only one count was recorded for this clonotype. CDR3 in DNA: TGTGCCAGCAGCTTAAGGACAGGGGATGGCTACACCTTC. The encoded protein is CASSLRTGDGYTF. The chain couples TRBV6-1 to TRBJ1-2; 9 bases match TRBD1. The germline V gene has CDR1 MNHNS and CDR2 SASEGT. The CDR3 is 13 amino acids. V was clipped by 6 bases and J by 6 bases; unmatched bases: 5.

In regard to this clonotype: A read error may account for a junction end that differs from germline. The genes are TRBV18 and TRBJ2-7; 9 bases agree with TRBD1. The germline gives CDR1 KGHSH, CDR2 LQKENI. The CDR3 totals 12 residues. The CDR3: CASSPGQGLAVF. The DNA of the CDR3 is TGTGCCAGCTCCCCAGGACAGGGGTTGGCTGTCTTC.

The J gene is TRBJ2-3, the V gene TRBV19, with 13 positions matching TRBD2. The trim removed 4 bases at V and 5 bases at J, leaving 3 bases unmatched. CDR1 and CDR2 (germline): LNHDA, SQIVND (reference sequence). The CDR3 extends over 15 amino acids. DNA for the CDR3: TGTGCCAGTAGTAGGGGACTAGCGGGACAAGATACGCAGTATTTT. Protein: CASSRGLAGQDTQYF. Full variable domain (remainder filled in from reference TRBV19 and TRBJ2-3): DGGITQSPKYLFRKEGQNVTLSCEQNLNHDAMYWYRQDPGQGLRLIYYSQIVNDFQKGDIAEGYSVSREKKESFPLTVTSAQKNPTAFYLCASSRGLAGQDTQYFGPGTRLTVL.

The V and J genes are TRBV28 and TRBJ1-3; no reliable D call. Trimming removed 5 bases from V and 0 bases from J, with 14 bases in between. CDR1 is MDHEN, CDR2 SYDVKM, per germline. The CDR3 sequence is 16 residues long. CDR3 in DNA: TGTGCCAGCAGTACCAACGCAAAGGGCTCTGGAAACACCATATATTTT. This codes for CASSTNAKGSGNTIYF.

The chain combines TRBV11-3 with TRBJ2-7, with D possibly being TRBD2 (5 bases). With 5 bases removed from V and 4 bases from J, the gap between germline ends came to 12 bases. CDR1 and CDR2 (germline): SGHNT, YENEEA. This CDR3 region has 13 residues. The CDR3 bases are TGTGCCAGCAGCCGGGGTGGGGATTACGAGCAGTACTTC. Protein: CASSRGGDYEQYF.

The CDR3 DNA is TGTGCCTGTACTAGGACAGCATATAATTCACCCCTCCACTTT. Translated, it gives CACTRTAYNSPLHF. V is TRBV30 and J is TRBJ1-6; maybe TRBD1 (6 bases). The germline V and J ends were trimmed by 6 bases and 4 bases, with 13 bases remaining between them. The length of the CDR3 is 14 residues. The germline V gene encodes CDR1 GTSNPN and CDR2 SVGIG (reference sequence). The complete variable domain, with remaining parts taken from reference TRBV30 and TRBJ1-6, reads SQTIHQWPATLVQPVGSPLSLECTVEGTSNPNLYWYRQAAGRGLQLLFYSVGIGQISSEVPQNLSASRPQDRQFILSSKKLLLSDSGFYLCACTRTAYNSPLHFGNGTRLTVT.

Concerning this clonotype itself: One end of the junction varies from germline; a read error may be responsible. The chain is built from TRBV28 and TRBJ1-3; D is uncertain. This CDR3 comprises 13 residues. The germline V gene encodes CDR1 MDHEN and CDR2 SYDVKM. The CDR3, as DNA: TGTGCCGGCAGTCCCTCATCTGGAAACACCATATATTTT. Translating gives CAGSPSSGNTIYF.

V usage is TRBV12-5 and J usage is TRBJ2-5, with 8 bases that match TRBD1. CDR1 is LGHNT, CDR2 FRNRAP, per germline. V shed 1 base and J 4 bases; nucleotides not matched to a gene: 2. CDR3 length equals 14 residues. The DNA of the CDR3 is TGTGCTAGTGGTTTGGGTACAGGGGGAGAGACCCAGTACTTC. Protein sequence: CASGLGTGGETQYF.

The chain links TRBV30 to TRBJ1-2; 7 bases align to TRBD1. Germline lookup yields CDR1 GTSNPN and CDR2 SVGIG (reference sequence). Trimming took 0 bases from V and 2 from J; bases not matched to a gene: 6. This CDR3 is 15 amino acids long. Here the CDR3 reads CAWSVRRGLNYGYTF. As DNA, the CDR3 is TGTGCCTGGAGTGTACGCAGGGGGTTAAACTATGGCTACACCTTC.

The CDR3: CASSSTDNYGYTF. The CDR3 nucleotides read TGTGCCAGCAGTTCGACAGATAACTATGGCTACACCTTC. The V gene is TRBV6-5, the J gene TRBJ1-2; a weak D match, TRBD1 (5 bases). V gave up 4 bases and J gave up 1 base, with 7 bases separating them. CDR1 MNHEY and CDR2 SVGAGI come from the germline V gene. The CDR3 loop spans 13 amino acids.

The chain has TRBV6-1 and TRBJ1-3; possibly TRBD1 for D (6 bases). The V gene's germline CDR1 is MNHNS and CDR2 SASEGT. Trimming removed 7 bases from V and 4 bases from J, with 11 bases in between. The CDR3 is 13 amino acids. This CDR3 is CASTPGQGNTIYF. The CDR3 DNA is TGTGCCAGCACCCCGGGACAAGGAAACACCATATATTTT.

The chain is built from TRBV6-4 and TRBJ2-6, with D unresolved. CDR1 and CDR2 from the germline V gene are MRHNA and SNTAGT. The length of the CDR3 is 16 residues. V lost 2 bases and J lost 0, with 8 bases in between. Here the CDR3 DNA reads TGTGCCAGCAGTGACGGCAGCCGCTCTGGGGCCAACGTCCTGACTTTC. Amino acid sequence: CASSDGSRSGANVLTF.

The chain links TRBV2 to TRBJ2-1; the D gene is possibly TRBD1 (6 bases). This CDR3 has 21 residues. V lost 6 bases and J lost 0, with 30 bases in between. Germline V gene data show CDR1 as SNHLY and CDR2 as FYNNEI. CDR3: CASRRRSLTGDTLSSYNEQFF. The CDR3 DNA reads TGTGCCAGCAGACGCCGTTCACTGACAGGAGATACCTTGAGCTCCTACAATGAGCAGTTCTTC.

This clonotype was detected once. Here the CDR3 DNA reads TGTGCCAGCAGCTTGTTCGCGGTCGACTATGGCTACACCTTC. It yields the protein CASSLFAVDYGYTF. The chain joins TRBV5-6 to TRBJ1-2; unclear D gene. V was cut by 1 base and J by 3 bases, with 10 bases left in between. The CDR3 loop spans 14 amino acids. Germline values: CDR1 SGHDT, CDR2 YYEEEE.